These 17 T cell receptor beta chains share one sample of origin, sequenced in a study of blood T cells in healthy people across ages. Next came a second PCR, run for about 7 to 11 cycles, which used a sample-barcoded 5' primer along with a J-beta primer mix. TCRdb called the 5' RACE reads again in MiXCR, with one record for every CDR3 protein. This table holds roughly 1.7 million distinct CDR3 sequences, about 35% found once. The specimen sequenced was blood. The receptor set was obtained from a woman in her 30s in good health.

This clonotype was recorded a few times. V usage is TRBV20-1 and J usage is TRBJ1-6; TRBD1 might be the D (6 bases). V gave up 3 bases and J gave up 5 bases, with 11 bases separating them. Germline CDR1 and CDR2: DFQATT and SNEGSKA (reference sequence). The CDR3 spans 14 residues. The CDR3 loop reads CSARGGQNNSPLHF. In nucleotides, the CDR3 is TGCAGTGCTAGGGGAGGACAGAATAATTCACCCCTCCACTTT.

This clonotype turned up a few times. The V call is TRBV20-1, the J call TRBJ2-1, with unresolved D. Germline values: CDR1 DFQATT, CDR2 SNEGSKA (reference sequence). Trimming cost V 1 base and J 0 bases, with 16 bases left between them. The CDR3 is made up of 17 amino acids. CDR3 coding DNA: TGCAGTGCTAGAGGGGAAGGGCCTTACATCTCCTACAATGAGCAGTTCTTC. This encodes CSARGEGPYISYNEQFF.

There are many counts of this clonotype. The gene calls are TRBV2 and TRBJ2-3, with a possible D match to TRBD2 (5 bases). This CDR3 has 13 amino acids. Germline V gives CDR1 SNHLY, CDR2 FYNNEI. V shed 1 base and J shed 3 bases, with 5 bases lying between them. CDR3 sequence reads: CASSEGTTDTQYF. The CDR3 DNA follows: TGTGCCAGCAGTGAAGGGACTACAGATACGCAGTATTTT.

This clonotype showed up many times. V usage is TRBV7-9 and J usage is TRBJ2-7, with D hard to call. The germline gives CDR1 SEHNR, CDR2 FQNEAQ (reference sequence). The CDR3 is made up of 11 amino acids. V was pared by 5 bases and J by 5 bases, with 7 bases between. The CDR3 nucleotides are TGTGCCAGCAGCCACACGGACGAGCAGTACTTC. This sequence encodes CASSHTDEQYF.

This clonotype appeared a few times. The chain joins TRBV5-1 to TRBJ2-5, with 9 bases that match TRBD1. In germline, CDR1 is SGHRS, CDR2 YFSETQ. With 4 bases clipped from V and 5 bases from J, the junction kept 6 bases outside the gene matches. This CDR3 region has 14 residues. Written as DNA, the CDR3 is TGCGCCAGCAGCACCCGGACAGGGGACGAGACCCAGTACTTC. Translation: CASSTRTGDETQYF.

J is TRBJ1-1 and V is TRBV24-1; D not resolved. This CDR3 is built from 13 residues. Per germline, CDR1 KGHDR and CDR2 SFDVKD. Trimming left V 11 bases short and J 3 bases short, with 15 bases between. CDR3 in DNA: TGTGCCATTCAAAGAGGGTCGGACACTGAAGCTTTCTTT. Translating it yields CAIQRGSDTEAFF.

The J gene is TRBJ2-7, the V gene TRBV6-5; TRBD1 matches 8 bases. Trimming at V came to 2 bases and at J to 4 bases, leaving 10 bases not matched to a gene. The CDR3 has 16 amino acids. CDR1 MNHEY and CDR2 SVGAGI come from the germline V gene. DNA of the CDR3: TGTGCCAGCAGTTACCTGCCGACAGGGGCACAATACGAGCAGTACTTC. The encoded protein is CASSYLPTGAQYEQYF.

In this sample, this clonotype turned up a few times. The chain carries TRBV20-1 and TRBJ2-7, with TRBD2 as a possible D gene (7 bases). Germline V CDR1 and CDR2: DFQATT, SNEGSKA (reference sequence). V lost 0 bases and J 6 bases, leaving 18 bases between the germline ends. The CDR3 is made up of 15 amino acids. CDR3 coding DNA: TGCAGTGCTAGAGATGGGGGCGGGAGTCTGGGCGAGCAGTACTTC. Amino acid sequence: CSARDGGGSLGEQYF.

This clonotype was seen repeatedly, ten times or more. The chain links TRBV20-1 to TRBJ2-3; 11 nucleotides agree with TRBD2. CDR1 and CDR2 from the germline V gene are DFQATT and SNEGSKA (reference sequence). V lost 6 bases to trimming and J lost 3 bases; unmatched junction nucleotides: 5. This CDR3 is 14 amino acids long. In nucleotides, the CDR3 is TGCAGTGCCACTACTAGCGGGAGAACAGATACGCAGTATTTT. Residues: CSATTSGRTDTQYF.

A few counts support this clonotype. The CDR3 bases are TGCGCCAGCAGCCCACCTCACCAAGACCCAGCTAACTATGGCTACACCTTC. Translation: CASSPPHQDPANYGYTF. The V gene is TRBV4-1, the J gene TRBJ1-2; D gene uncertain. Trimming took 4 bases from V and 0 from J, leaving 18 bases between them. Per the germline V gene, CDR1 is MGHRA and CDR2 is YSYEKL. The CDR3 runs 17 residues.

This clonotype was recorded a few times. The chain has TRBV28 and TRBJ1-2; weak D call: TRBD1 (5 bases). The CDR3 spans 16 residues. Germline values: CDR1 MDHEN, CDR2 SYDVKM. Trimming pared 6 bases from V and 1 base from J, leaving 18 bases between. In DNA, the CDR3 is TGTGCCAGCAGATCCCGTGACAGACCCGATAACTATGGCTACACCTTC. Protein product: CASRSRDRPDNYGYTF.

As regards this clonotype: This likely comes from a read error, as the CDR3 has no conserved phenylalanine or tryptophan at its end. The genes are TRBV5-1 and TRBJ2-1; tentatively, D is TRBD1 or TRBD2 (6 bases each). In germline, CDR1 is SGHRS, CDR2 YFSETQ. The CDR3 runs to 14 residues. V lost 9 bases to trimming and J lost 8 bases, with 21 bases between them. Here the CDR3 DNA reads TGCGCCAACAGAGAACAGGGACTTAGGGATGAGCAGTTCCTC. It translates to CANREQGLRDEQFL.

This chain uses TRBV27 with TRBJ2-1, with D perhaps matching TRBD2 (5 bases). From germline, CDR1 is MNHEY and CDR2 SMNVEV (reference sequence). Trimming cost V 1 base and J 0 bases, with 10 bases left between them. The CDR3 extends over 16 amino acids. CDR3 sequence (DNA): TGTGCCAGCAGTTTATATAGCGACCCCTCCTACAATGAGCAGTTCTTC. Translating it yields CASSLYSDPSYNEQFF.

This clonotype appeared a few times. J is TRBJ2-7 and V is TRBV14; 10 bases align to TRBD2. CDR1 and CDR2 from the germline V gene are SGHDN and FVKESK. J was trimmed by 4 bases and V by 2 bases; bases with no gene match: 5. The CDR3 is made up of 15 amino acids. This CDR3 reads CASSQPSGRAYEQYF. As DNA, the CDR3 is TGTGCCAGCAGCCAACCGAGCGGGAGGGCTTACGAGCAGTACTTC.

V usage is TRBV5-6 and J usage is TRBJ2-4; D possibly uses TRBD1 or TRBD2 (5 bases each). Gene TRBJ2-7 matches the end of the DNA better, so the J call may be wrong. The germline CDR1 and CDR2 sequences are SGHDT and YYEEEE. The CDR3 runs to 14 residues. The CDR3 coding sequence is TGTGCCAGCAGTACCGGGACCGACCCTTACGAGCAGTACTTC. This codes for CASSTGTDPYEQYF.

The V gene is TRBV4-2, the J gene TRBJ1-4, with 11 nucleotides matching TRBD1. Trimming cost V 1 base and J 7 bases; bases outside gene matches: 5. Germline V gene lookup returns CDR1 LGHNA and CDR2 YNFKEQ. The CDR3 length is 16 residues. DNA for the CDR3: TGTGCCAGCAGCCAAGGGGGGGGGACAGGGGGTGAAAAACTGTTTTTT. Translation gives CASSQGGGTGGEKLFF.

The chain recombines TRBV6-1 with TRBJ2-1; D unresolved. Germline V lookup: CDR1 MNHNS, CDR2 SASEGT. Trimming removed 4 bases from V and 9 bases from J, with 22 bases in between. This CDR3 has 16 amino acids. CDR3 coding DNA: TGTGCCAGCAGTGTCTCCACCCCTCTCGTGGCCGGTGAGCAGTTCTTC. It codes for CASSVSTPLVAGEQFF.